The following is a TCR beta chain sequence with its context. Per the germline V gene, CDR1 is MNHEY and CDR2 is SVGEGT. V lost 2 bases, J lost 0 bases, and 11 bases lay in between. The CDR3 length is 16 residues. Seattle cases were enrolled at active infection and followed longitudinally. The sample is drawn from a study of blood T cell repertoires in COVID-19. Study-level background: The United States, Italy and Spain supplied acute and convalescent COVID-19 samples. PBMCs, B-cell-depleted T cells, or T cells provided the cDNA or gDNA that made up the material.

Original analysis: Reference gene primers were amplified, and this amplification served to estimate nucleated cell counts. TCRdb's table, derived via immunoSEQ multiplex PCR, lists solely in-frame clones and lacks some. The V and J calls and clone size were taken over from that table, and D and trimming were inferred from the DNA. Among approximately 110,000 clones listed, around 85% were seen once. What was sequenced was peripheral blood. This TCR derives from a woman aged 80 or older with COVID-19, enrolled during active disease. V gene TRBV6-2 or TRBV6-3 combines with J gene TRBJ1-5, with D maybe TRBD1 (5 bases). CDR3 sequence (DNA): TGTGCCAGCAGTTACCGGACAACCGCTAGCAATCAGCCCCAGCATTTT. It yields the protein CASSYRTTASNQPQHF.